This note documents a single T cell receptor (beta chain) sequence. The data are from a study of blood T cell repertoires in COVID-19. The CDR3 extends over 15 amino acids. Germline V gives CDR1 SGHNT, CDR2 YENEEA. After removal of 0 bases from V and 6 bases from J, the junction contained 2 bases not matched to a gene. Repertoires were generated with immunoSEQ multiplex PCR, while TCRdb's copy carries only in-frame clones and drops some. The profile shows fewer than 300,000 clones, 88% of them singletons. The rearrangement links TRBV11-3 to TRBJ2-1; 10 bases match TRBD2. Input material: peripheral blood. This TCR derives from a woman aged 25-40 years with acute or convalescent COVID-19. For the CDR3, the DNA is TGTGCCAGCAGCTTAGAAGGGACTAGCGTCAATGAGCAGTTCTTC. Its translation is CASSLEGTSVNEQFF.